Reported below is one T cell receptor beta chain. Libraries were prepared by immunoSEQ multiplex PCR; TCRdb keeps only in-frame clonotypes and omits some of them. The sample has 60,000 to 95,000 clones, approximately 84% seen once. The data belong to a study of control samples from healthy donors and cancer patients. V was cut by 5 bases and J by 1 base, with 12 bases left in between. This CDR3 contains 15 residues. The V gene's germline CDR1 is KGHDR and CDR2 SFDVKD. Material: blood. This chain links TRBV24-1 with TRBJ2-3; a weak D match, TRBD2 (6 bases). The receptor was isolated from a man in his fifties or sixties in good health. The CDR3 DNA follows: TGTGCCACCAGTGCTGCGGGATGGGGCACAGATACGCAGTATTTT. It translates to CATSAAGWGTDTQYF.